Listed below are T cell receptor beta chains from one sample, sequenced in a study of blood T cell repertoires in COVID-19. Generated by immunoSEQ multiplex PCR, the TCRdb table keeps only in-frame clones and is missing some. The profile covers 150,000 to 200,000 clones, with 92% appearing a single time and 4.8% taken by the ten largest. Sequencing used peripheral blood. The source is a man aged 25 to 40 with COVID-19, enrolled during active disease. Each CDR3 is given with its conserved first and last residue. The D gene is left open where the match is weak. Rows give clone size only sometimes, using once, few, many, or a class for an expanded clone.

CDR3nt: TGTGCCAGCAGGACACAGGGTGCGGAGACCCAGTACTTC
CDR3aa: CASRTQGAETQYF
abundance: -
d_gene: -
v_gene: TRBV5-6
j_gene: TRBJ2-5

CDR3nt: TGTGCCAGCAGCTTGGCGCGACGAGGCACCGGGGAGCTGTTTTTT
CDR3aa: CASSLARRGTGELFF
abundance: -
d_gene: -
v_gene: TRBV5-8
j_gene: TRBJ2-2

CDR3nt: TGTGCCAGCAGTGGGACTAGCGGGAGTTCAGATACGCAGTATTTT
CDR3aa: CASSGTSGSSDTQYF
abundance: -
d_gene: TRBD2
v_gene: TRBV3-1/TRBV3-2
j_gene: TRBJ2-3

CDR3nt: TGTGCCAGCGGATCCCCCGGTCTAGCGGGGGCCAGATCCTACGAGCAGTACTTC
CDR3aa: CASGSPGLAGARSYEQYF
abundance: -
d_gene: TRBD2
v_gene: TRBV7-8
j_gene: TRBJ2-7

CDR3nt: TGTGCCAGCAGTTGGACAGGGGCCAACTATGGCTACACCTTC
CDR3aa: CASSWTGANYGYTF
abundance: -
d_gene: TRBD1
v_gene: TRBV6-2/TRBV6-3
j_gene: TRBJ1-2

CDR3nt: TGTGCCAGCAGTTTACTTATTCTTCGAGCAGGCGGGAGGGGAACTGAAGCTTTCTTT
CDR3aa: CASSLLILRAGGRGTEAFF
abundance: -
d_gene: -
v_gene: TRBV28
j_gene: TRBJ1-1

CDR3nt: TGTGCCAGCAGTTACAGAGGGTTAACTGAAGCTTTCTTT
CDR3aa: CASSYRGLTEAFF
abundance: -
d_gene: -
v_gene: TRBV6-6
j_gene: TRBJ1-1

CDR3nt: TGTGCCAGCAGTTACACGGGGACTGAAGCTTTCTTT
CDR3aa: CASSYTGTEAFF
abundance: -
d_gene: -
v_gene: TRBV6-2/TRBV6-3
j_gene: TRBJ1-1

CDR3nt: TGTGCCAGCAGCTCGGACAGGGGTACTGAAGCTTTCTTT
CDR3aa: CASSSDRGTEAFF
abundance: -
d_gene: TRBD1
v_gene: TRBV7-3
j_gene: TRBJ1-1

CDR3nt: TGTGCCAGCAGCGTACTAGCGGGATATTACAATGAGCAGTTCTTC
CDR3aa: CASSVLAGYYNEQFF
abundance: -
d_gene: TRBD2
v_gene: TRBV27
j_gene: TRBJ2-1

CDR3nt: TGTGCCAGTAGTATAGAGGGGCGGACGAACTATGGCTACACCTTC
CDR3aa: CASSIEGRTNYGYTF
abundance: -
d_gene: -
v_gene: TRBV19
j_gene: TRBJ1-2

CDR3nt: TGTGCCACCTCATTATACAGGGTACGCACAGATACGCAGTATTTT
CDR3aa: CATSLYRVRTDTQYF
abundance: once
d_gene: -
v_gene: TRBV19
j_gene: TRBJ2-3